This TCR beta chain appears in the sequencing data of a study of OX40 agonist ivuxolimab in advanced cancers. Study in general: Melanoma, hepatocellular carcinoma, head and neck or renal cell cancer occurred in dose-escalation patients. Regarding the study as a whole: Clonal expansion was seen in CD4+ and CD8+ blood T cells by week 6 at 0.1 to 3.0 mg/kg. On average, CD8+ T cells had more expanded clones than CD4+. Patients with a partial response at 0.1-3.0 mg/kg had among the lowest clonal expansion.

The repertoire was sequenced with immunoSEQ multiplex PCR; TCRdb's copy has only in-frame clones and lacks some. The profile shows around 85,000 clones, more than 80% of them singletons. Points on this clone: Antigen: not known.

CDR3 length: 15 residues. Germline CDR1 and CDR2: SGHTA and FQGTGA. The V and J ends lost 5 bases and 5 bases respectively, with 18 bases between them. The chain employs TRBV7-3 and TRBJ1-1; possible D gene TRBD1, 6 bases. Source: CD4+ or CD8+ T cells sorted from blood, taken in a trial of the OX40 agonist ivuxolimab. This sequence was found in an adult with an advanced solid tumor such as melanoma, head and neck, liver or kidney cancer. CDR3 DNA: TGTGCCAGCAGCCCCAACCCGGGGGGGGCGACTGAAGCTTTCTTT. Encoded protein: CASSPNPGGATEAFF.